The 32 T cell receptor beta chains below all came from one sample that was sequenced in a study of cytomegalovirus exposure and HLA in healthy donors. The PCR ran on 60 Vbeta and 13 Jbeta primers. Using immunoSEQ multiplex PCR, the repertoire was profiled, and TCRdb retains in-frame clones only, with some absent. Among 200,000 or so clones, roughly 80% were seen once, and the ten largest hold roughly 2.1%. Source material: PBMCs. The origin of the receptors is a woman aged 25-40 years in good health and CMV-seropositive.

This sequence joins TRBV2 and TRBJ1-1; tentative D call: TRBD1 (5 bases). Per the germline V gene, CDR1 is SNHLY and CDR2 is FYNNEI. V shed 4 bases and J shed 2 bases, with 11 bases lying between them. The CDR3 loop spans 14 amino acids. CDR3 sequence reads: CASSVHGTNTEAFF. DNA for the CDR3: TGTGCCAGCAGTGTACACGGGACTAACACTGAAGCTTTCTTT. Filled out from reference TRBV2 and TRBJ1-1, the complete variable domain reads EPEVTQTPSHQVTQMGQEVILRCVPISNHLYFYWYRQILGQKVEFLVSFYNNEISEKSEIFDDQFSVERPDGSNFTLKIRSTKLEDSAMYFCASSVHGTNTEAFFGQGTRLTVV.

The CDR3 is CASSILAGLAGALGANVLTF. CDR3 in DNA: TGTGCCAGTAGTATTTTAGCGGGGCTAGCGGGAGCACTAGGGGCCAACGTCCTGACTTTC. The chain links TRBV19 to TRBJ2-6; 10 positions match TRBD2. V gave up 3 bases and J gave up 4 bases; unmatched junction bases: 15. There are 20 residues in the CDR3. Germline V gene data show CDR1 as LNHDA and CDR2 as SQIVND (reference sequence). The full variable domain, with the rest looked up from reference TRBV19 and TRBJ2-6, is DGGITQSPKYLFRKEGQNVTLSCEQNLNHDAMYWYRQDPGQGLRLIYYSQIVNDFQKGDIAEGYSVSREKKESFPLTVTSAQKNPTAFYLCASSILAGLAGALGANVLTFGAGSRLTVL.

The rearrangement joins TRBV27 to TRBJ2-7; 10 bases are a match to TRBD2. The germline V gene has CDR1 MNHEY and CDR2 SMNVEV (reference sequence). Germline trimming cut 6 bases from V and 0 bases from J; bases unmatched to any gene: 5. This CDR3 comprises 15 residues. The chain's CDR3 is CASSLRLAGSYEQYF. CDR3 sequence (DNA): TGTGCCAGCAGCCTCCGACTAGCGGGCTCCTACGAGCAGTACTTC.

The chain has TRBV4-2 and TRBJ1-2; D not resolved. This CDR3 is built from 15 residues. Germline-derived CDR1 and CDR2 are LGHNA and YNFKEQ. V was pared by 1 base and J by 0 bases, with 9 bases between. The CDR3 region has the DNA TGTGCCAGCAGCCAAGTTGACGGAGCTAACTATGGCTACACCTTC. Translated: CASSQVDGANYGYTF.

The chain combines TRBV10-3 with TRBJ1-6; tentative D call: TRBD1 (6 bases). CDR1 ENHRY and CDR2 SYGVKD come from the germline V gene. V was clipped by 3 bases and J by 0 bases, with 15 bases between them. CDR3 length: 18 amino acids. CDR3 loop: CAISDPDRTSSYNSPLHF. The DNA of the CDR3 is TGTGCCATCAGTGACCCTGACAGGACCAGCTCCTATAATTCACCCCTCCACTTT.

This clone was counted a few times. J is TRBJ2-1 and V is TRBV4-2; 15 nucleotides match TRBD2. The length of the CDR3 is 18 residues. The germline V gene encodes CDR1 LGHNA and CDR2 YNFKEQ. Trimming took 2 bases from V and 6 from J; bases not matched to a gene: 8. The CDR3 here is CASSQMGLAGGAFNEQFF. The CDR3 DNA reads TGTGCCAGCAGCCAAATGGGACTAGCGGGGGGTGCCTTCAATGAGCAGTTCTTC.

This clone was observed once. The chain recombines TRBV28 with TRBJ2-7; TRBD1 matches at 9 bases. Trimming removed 6 bases from V and 6 bases from J; junction bases left unmatched: 12. Per germline, CDR1 MDHEN and CDR2 SYDVKM. This CDR3 has 15 residues. CDR3 sequence (DNA): TGTGCCAGCAGCGGTCAAACAGGGGGCGTGAGCGAGCAGTACTTC. Amino acid sequence: CASSGQTGGVSEQYF.

The chain uses TRBV29-1 and TRBJ1-1, with D possibly matching TRBD1 (6 bases). Germline-derived CDR1 and CDR2 are SQVTM and ANQGSEA. There are 13 residues in the CDR3. The V end was cut by 2 bases, the J end by 1 base, with 8 bases between. The CDR3 protein is CSVEWDKNTEAFF. The CDR3, as DNA: TGCAGCGTTGAATGGGACAAGAACACTGAAGCTTTCTTT. Using reference TRBV29-1 and TRBJ1-1 for the parts outside the CDR3, the full variable domain is SAVISQKPSRDICQRGTSLTIQCQVDSQVTMMFWYRQQPGQSLTLIATANQGSEATYESGFVIDKFPISRPNLTFSTLTVSNMSPEDSSIYLCSVEWDKNTEAFFGQGTRLTVV.

There are a few counts of this clone. The genes are TRBV28 and TRBJ2-5; D not certain. Germline V lookup: CDR1 MDHEN, CDR2 SYDVKM. The CDR3 totals 14 residues. The germline V and J ends were trimmed by 2 bases and 2 bases, with 9 bases remaining between them. CDR3 sequence reads: CASSLTVPQETQYF. CDR3 sequence (DNA): TGTGCCAGCAGTTTAACTGTCCCACAAGAGACCCAGTACTTC.

The chain is built from TRBV4-1 and TRBJ1-1, with a possible D match to TRBD1 (6 bases). The CDR3 consists of 18 residues. Germline-derived CDR1 and CDR2 are MGHRA and YSYEKL. V lost 1 base and J 1 base, leaving 19 bases between the germline ends. CDR3 in amino acids: CASSQVPYNIRGNTEAFF. The DNA of the CDR3 is TGCGCCAGCAGCCAAGTCCCTTATAACATCAGGGGGAACACTGAAGCTTTCTTT.

This chain joins TRBV5-6 and TRBJ2-6, with a tentative D call TRBD1 (5 bases). CDR3 size: 14 residues. Germline CDR1 SGHDT, CDR2 YYEEEE. The V end was cut by 3 bases, the J end by 4 bases, with 8 bases between. In DNA form, the CDR3 reads TGTGCCAGCAGCTCCAGGGTCGGGGCCAACGTCCTGACTTTC. This encodes CASSSRVGANVLTF.

The V gene is TRBV4-1, the J gene TRBJ2-5; 9 bases map to TRBD1. V shed 3 bases, J shed 5 bases, and the junction held 10 bases outside the gene matches. CDR3 length: 16 amino acids. CDR1 is MGHRA, CDR2 YSYEKL, per germline. Written as DNA, the CDR3 is TGCGCCAGCAGCCAGGGACAGGGTTTCCAAGCGGAGACCCAGTACTTC. It specifies CASSQGQGFQAETQYF.

This clone was counted between two and nine times. This rearrangement joins TRBV7-8 to TRBJ2-7, with 8 nucleotides matching TRBD1. This CDR3 has 14 residues. The J segment lost 5 bases and the V segment lost 2 bases, leaving 5 bases of the junction unmatched. Germline-derived CDR1 and CDR2 are SGHVS and FQNEAQ. The CDR3 is CASSLSAGGNEQYF. CDR3 sequence (DNA): TGTGCCAGCAGCTTAAGTGCAGGGGGCAACGAGCAGTACTTC.

V gene TRBV10-3 combines with J gene TRBJ2-1, with 14 bases that match TRBD2. After removal of 7 bases from V and 9 bases from J, the junction contained 5 bases not matched to a gene. The CDR3 consists of 14 residues. The germline gives CDR1 ENHRY, CDR2 SYGVKD. CDR3 DNA: TGTGCCATCAAAGGGACTAGCGGGAGTGGTGAGCAGTTCTTC. It codes for CAIKGTSGSGEQFF.

The chain employs TRBV11-3 and TRBJ2-1, with unresolved D. Germline CDR1 and CDR2: SGHNT and YENEEA. The CDR3 length is 11 residues. V shed 6 bases and J shed 5 bases, with 5 bases lying between them. Here the CDR3 DNA reads TGTGCCAGCAGTTCTCACAATGAGCAGTTCTTC. This gives the protein CASSSHNEQFF.

This clone was seen a handful of times. V gene TRBV6-1 combines with J gene TRBJ1-1; 8 nucleotides agree with TRBD1. V dropped 5 bases and J dropped 0; count of bases not matched to a gene: 5. The CDR3 extends over 15 amino acids. CDR1 and CDR2 from the germline V gene are MNHNS and SASEGT. CDR3 sequence (DNA): TGTGCCAGCAGTCAAGGACAGGGTATGAACACTGAAGCTTTCTTT. This sequence encodes CASSQGQGMNTEAFF.

The V call is TRBV27, the J call TRBJ2-5; D not certain. Germline loops: CDR1 MNHEY, CDR2 SMNVEV (reference sequence). Trimming took 5 bases from V and 2 from J, leaving 12 bases between them. The CDR3 is 14 amino acids. CDR3 sequence: CASSLLTEQETQYF. CDR3 in DNA: TGTGCCAGCAGTCTACTGACTGAACAAGAGACCCAGTACTTC.

V is TRBV2 and J is TRBJ2-1; D may be TRBD2 (5 bases). This CDR3 contains 13 residues. Germline CDR1 and CDR2: SNHLY and FYNNEI. Trimming stripped 2 bases from V and 5 bases from J, with 7 bases between. CDR3 DNA: TGTGCCAGCAGTGAACAGCGGAACAATGAGCAGTTCTTC. Protein: CASSEQRNNEQFF.

V and J are TRBV27 and TRBJ2-3; TRBD2 aligns across 10 bases. V trimming: 3 bases; J trimming: 8 bases; junction bases outside the gene matches: 8. CDR3 size: 15 residues. The germline V gene encodes CDR1 MNHEY and CDR2 SMNVEV (reference sequence). This chain's CDR3 is CASSLEREGLGTQYF. DNA of the CDR3: TGTGCCAGCAGTTTGGAGCGGGAGGGCCTAGGTACGCAGTATTTT.

The chain joins TRBV6-6 to TRBJ1-2, with 9 positions matching TRBD1. The CDR3 runs 14 residues. Germline CDR1 and CDR2: MNHNY and SVGAGI (reference sequence). Unmatched junction bases numbered 3, after V lost 3 bases and J lost 4 bases. CDR3 region: CASSYGTGIYGYTF. CDR3 bases: TGTGCCAGCAGTTATGGGACAGGGATCTATGGCTACACCTTC.

The CDR3 sequence: CASSYGQINEQFF. The CDR3 DNA follows: TGTGCCAGCAGTTACGGACAGATCAATGAGCAGTTCTTC. The chain has TRBV6-5 and TRBJ2-1; D perhaps matches TRBD1 (6 bases). This CDR3 is 13 amino acids long. CDR1 MNHEY and CDR2 SVGAGI come from the germline V gene. V was clipped by 2 bases and J by 6 bases, with 8 bases between them.

The V gene is TRBV7-2, the J gene TRBJ2-3, with TRBD2 identical over 7 bases. Per the germline V gene, CDR1 is SGHTA and CDR2 is FQGNSA. V gave up 3 bases and J gave up 2 bases; unmatched junction bases: 5. The CDR3 spans 15 residues. DNA for the CDR3: TGTGCCAGCAGCTTCCAGCGGGGAGACACAGATACGCAGTATTTT. Its protein product is CASSFQRGDTDTQYF.

This clone was counted a few times. The chain links TRBV9 to TRBJ2-2; 7 bases map to TRBD1. The trim removed 2 bases at V and 2 bases at J, leaving 3 bases unmatched. CDR3 size: 15 residues. The germline CDR1 and CDR2 sequences are SGDLS and YYNGEE. DNA for the CDR3: TGTGCCAGCAGCGTCCAAGGGGGCAACACCGGGGAGCTGTTTTTT. This codes for CASSVQGGNTGELFF.

This chain connects TRBV4-1 to TRBJ1-2; 7 positions agree with TRBD1. Germline V CDR1 and CDR2: MGHRA, YSYEKL. J lost 2 bases, V lost 1 base, and 7 bases had no gene match. This CDR3 comprises 16 residues. CDR3 in amino acids: CASSQVWTGENYGYTF. The CDR3 region has the DNA TGCGCCAGCAGCCAAGTTTGGACAGGAGAGAACTATGGCTACACCTTC.

Comments on this clone: This sample includes further DNA sequences coding for the same CDR3. The chain links TRBV6-1 to TRBJ1-6; no reliable D call. CDR1 MNHNS and CDR2 SASEGT come from the germline V gene. V lost 6 bases and J lost 15, with 18 bases in between. The CDR3 consists of 13 residues. DNA of the CDR3: TGTGCCAGCAGCGAGCTATGGGGAGGCAACCTCCACTTT. Its translation: CASSELWGGNLHF.

This chain links TRBV30 with TRBJ2-5; perhaps TRBD2 as D (6 bases). The CDR3 runs 14 residues. Deletions cut 4 bases from V and 1 base from J, with 13 bases between. Germline V lookup: CDR1 GTSNPN, CDR2 SVGIG (reference sequence). This CDR3 reads CAWTPAGIQETQYF. CDR3 DNA sequence: TGTGCCTGGACCCCCGCGGGGATCCAAGAGACCCAGTACTTC.

This clone has just a few counts. The rearrangement joins TRBV27 to TRBJ2-1; 7 nucleotides align to TRBD2. Germline V gene lookup returns CDR1 MNHEY and CDR2 SMNVEV (reference sequence). The CDR3 sequence is 17 residues long. Trimming cost V 3 bases and J 1 base; bases outside gene matches: 9. CDR3 nucleotides: TGTGCCAGCAGTTTCATAGGCGGGAGTGGATCCTACAATGAGCAGTTCTTC. It translates to CASSFIGGSGSYNEQFF.

The chain uses TRBV6-5 and TRBJ2-1; D not certain. V was cut by 8 bases and J by 4 bases, with 18 bases left in between. This CDR3 is 15 amino acids long. Germline CDR1 reads MNHEY; CDR2 reads SVGAGI. The CDR3 region is CASSDTPYSYNEQFF. The CDR3 bases are TGTGCCAGCTCCGACACCCCCTATTCATACAATGAGCAGTTCTTC.

This chain joins TRBV10-3 and TRBJ2-7, with 7 bases that match TRBD1. The CDR3 runs to 14 residues. CDR1 and CDR2 from the germline V gene are ENHRY and SYGVKD. The V and J ends lost 6 bases and 0 bases, in that order; junction bases with no gene match: 5. DNA of the CDR3: TGTGCCATCAGGGCGACAGGGAACTCCTACGAGCAGTACTTC. Its protein product is CAIRATGNSYEQYF.

The rearrangement links TRBV19 to TRBJ1-6; 9 bases fit TRBD1. The germline V gene encodes CDR1 LNHDA and CDR2 SQIVND (reference sequence). The CDR3 is 15 residues long. V lost 6 bases, J lost 4 bases, and 4 bases stayed unmatched. CDR3 in DNA: TGTGCCAGTAGGTGGACAGGGGATTATAATTCACCCCTCCACTTT. Translation gives CASRWTGDYNSPLHF. Based on the CDR3 plus reference TRBV19 and TRBJ1-6, the full variable domain is DGGITQSPKYLFRKEGQNVTLSCEQNLNHDAMYWYRQDPGQGLRLIYYSQIVNDFQKGDIAEGYSVSREKKESFPLTVTSAQKNPTAFYLCASRWTGDYNSPLHFGNGTRLTVT.

The table lists this clone with a few counts. The rearrangement uses TRBV10-3 and TRBJ1-2, with TRBD1 matching over 7 bases. With 0 bases clipped from V and 2 bases from J, the junction kept 0 bases outside the gene matches. The CDR3 is 14 residues long. CDR1 is ENHRY and CDR2 is SYGVKD in the germline V gene. CDR3 sequence: CAISESQGNYGYTF. CDR3 bases: TGTGCCATCAGTGAGTCACAGGGGAACTATGGCTACACCTTC.

This clone was seen a handful of times. The genes are TRBV7-2 and TRBJ1-1; D might be TRBD1 (6 bases). The CDR3 is 15 amino acids. Germline V lookup: CDR1 SGHTA, CDR2 FQGNSA. V was shortened by 3 bases and J by 4 bases, with 15 bases between the two germline ends. The CDR3 sequence is CASSLGAWGRTEAFF. The CDR3 bases are TGTGCCAGCAGCTTGGGGGCGTGGGGGCGCACTGAAGCTTTCTTT. The full variable domain, in which reference TRBV7-2 and TRBJ1-1 provide the parts outside the CDR3, is GAGVSQSPSNKVTEKGKDVELRCDPISGHTALYWYRQSLGQGLEFLIYFQGNSAPDKSGLPSDRFSAERTGGSVSTLTIQRTQQEDSAVYLCASSLGAWGRTEAFFGQGTRLTVV.